A single sample is the source of the 14 T cell receptor beta chains below, sequenced in a study of blood T cell repertoires in COVID-19. Data came from immunoSEQ multiplex PCR; TCRdb stores just in-frame clones and leaves some out. Seen here are some 200,000 clones, approximately 78% observed once, and the top ten hold roughly a tenth. Sequencing used peripheral blood. The receptors originated from a woman older than 75 with acute or convalescent COVID-19.

This chain links TRBV10-3 with TRBJ1-2, with 9 positions matching TRBD1. Germline trimming cut 2 bases from V and 8 bases from J; bases unmatched to any gene: 9. Germline CDR1 reads ENHRY; CDR2 reads SYGVKD. The CDR3 sequence is 15 residues long. The chain's CDR3 is CAISEPQTGGDGYTF. DNA of the CDR3: TGTGCCATCAGTGAGCCCCAAACAGGGGGCGACGGCTACACCTTC.

To note about this clone: This same CDR3 is encoded by further DNA sequences in the sample. The chain uses TRBV18 and TRBJ2-7; 9 bases align to TRBD2. The CDR3 consists of 15 residues. Germline V lookup: CDR1 KGHSH, CDR2 LQKENI. Unmatched junction bases numbered 2, after V lost 0 bases and J lost 2 bases. This CDR3 is CASSPPSSGAYEQYF. Here the CDR3 DNA reads TGTGCCAGCTCACCACCTTCTAGCGGGGCCTACGAGCAGTACTTC. The entire variable domain, with the rest obtained from reference TRBV18 and TRBJ2-7, is as follows: NAGVMQNPRHLVRRRGQEARLRCSPMKGHSHVYWYRQLPEEGLKFMVYLQKENIIDESGMPKERFSAEFPKEGPSILRIQQVVRGDSAAYFCASSPPSSGAYEQYFGPGTRLTVT.

The chain recombines TRBV5-4 with TRBJ2-2; 8 bases fit TRBD1. The trim removed 5 bases at V and 5 bases at J, leaving 11 bases unmatched. The CDR3 runs to 16 residues. Per the germline V gene, CDR1 is SGHNT and CDR2 is YYREEE (reference sequence). As DNA, the CDR3 is TGTGCCAGCAGGTCCCCGGGACAGGATACGACCGGGGAGCTGTTTTTT. Its protein product is CASRSPGQDTTGELFF.

This rearrangement joins TRBV28 to TRBJ2-7; D is possibly TRBD2 (5 bases). Looked up from germline, CDR1 is MDHEN and CDR2 is SYDVKM. The CDR3 contains 15 residues. V gave up 5 bases and J gave up 4 bases, with 18 bases separating them. This CDR3 is CASSTNWESGYEQYF. The CDR3 nucleotides read TGTGCCAGCAGTACGAACTGGGAGTCGGGTTACGAGCAGTACTTC.

V is TRBV27 and J is TRBJ2-1; 11 bases are a match to TRBD1. CDR3 length: 17 amino acids. From germline, CDR1 is MNHEY and CDR2 SMNVEV (reference sequence). Trimming took 2 bases from V and 8 from J; bases not matched to a gene: 11. The CDR3 DNA reads TGTGCCAGCAGTTTAACCTCCGGACAGGGGGCGACGGATGAGCAGTTCTTC. It encodes CASSLTSGQGATDEQFF.

This chain joins TRBV3-1 (or the pseudogene TRBV3-2) and TRBJ1-1; D is perhaps TRBD1 (6 bases). Germline CDR1 is LGHDT and CDR2 is YNNKEL (reference sequence). CDR3 length: 15 residues. V gave up 6 bases and J gave up 1 base, with 15 bases separating them. CDR3 in amino acids: CASSKQGAGNTEAFF. In DNA, the CDR3 is TGTGCCAGCAGTAAACAGGGTGCAGGGAACACTGAAGCTTTCTTT.

The chain couples TRBV27 to TRBJ1-2, with a tentative D call TRBD1 (5 bases). There are 14 residues in the CDR3. Trimming left V 7 bases short and J 3 bases short, with 15 bases between. From germline, CDR1 is MNHEY and CDR2 SMNVEV (reference sequence). In DNA form, the CDR3 reads TGTGCCAGCACCCCCTCGGCAGGGCACTATGGCTACACCTTC. It yields the protein CASTPSAGHYGYTF.

The chain uses TRBV19 and TRBJ1-5, with unresolved D. The germline CDR1 and CDR2 sequences are LNHDA and SQIVND (reference sequence). CDR3 length: 15 amino acids. V lost 3 bases and J 4 bases, leaving 13 bases between the germline ends. The CDR3 DNA sequence: TGTGCCAGTAGTATTCGGGAAAGCGGGAATCAGCCCCAGCATTTT. Its translation is CASSIRESGNQPQHF. Together with reference TRBV19 and TRBJ1-5, the CDR3 gives the full variable domain: DGGITQSPKYLFRKEGQNVTLSCEQNLNHDAMYWYRQDPGQGLRLIYYSQIVNDFQKGDIAEGYSVSREKKESFPLTVTSAQKNPTAFYLCASSIRESGNQPQHFGDGTRLSIL.

The CDR3 is CASSLSDLNSPLHF. The DNA for the CDR3 is TGTGCCAGCAGCTTATCTGATCTAAATTCACCCCTCCACTTT. V gene TRBV11-2 combines with J gene TRBJ1-6; D is ambiguous. The germline V and J ends were trimmed by 2 bases and 7 bases, with 9 bases remaining between them. Germline CDR1 is SGHAT and CDR2 is FQNNGV. This CDR3 contains 14 residues.

The chain recombines TRBV6-1 with TRBJ2-7, with TRBD2 matching over 9 bases. V shed 1 base and J 4 bases; nucleotides not matched to a gene: 14. The germline gives CDR1 MNHNS, CDR2 SASEGT. There are 18 residues in the CDR3. The CDR3 nucleotides are TGTGCCAGCAGTGAAGGGGGGCTAGCGGGATCTTTGGTGTACGAGCAGTACTTC. Its protein product is CASSEGGLAGSLVYEQYF.

This CDR3 is CASSLPPGEQFF. The CDR3 region has the DNA TGTGCCAGCAGTTTACCCCCAGGAGAGCAGTTCTTC. The chain is built from TRBV12-3 or TRBV12-4 and TRBJ2-1; D gene uncertain. The V end was cut by 2 bases, the J end by 10 bases, with 9 bases between. This CDR3 comprises 12 residues.

The rearrangement links TRBV7-9 to TRBJ2-1, with TRBD2 identical over 10 bases. V dropped 4 bases and J dropped 8; count of bases not matched to a gene: 14. The CDR3 has 17 amino acids. Germline values: CDR1 SEHNR, CDR2 FQNEAQ (reference sequence). The CDR3 DNA follows: TGTGCCAGCAGCTCCGAGGGGCCTAGCGGGAGTAGGTATGAGCAGTTCTTC. This gives the protein CASSSEGPSGSRYEQFF.

The chain combines TRBV3-1 (or the pseudogene TRBV3-2) with TRBJ1-1, with D tentatively TRBD1 (6 bases). CDR1 and CDR2 from the germline V gene are LGHDT and YNNKEL (reference sequence). With 10 bases removed from V and 1 base from J, the gap between germline ends came to 10 bases. CDR3 size: 12 residues. The CDR3 coding sequence is TGTGCCACCAAACAGGGGAACACTGAAGCTTTCTTT. As protein: CATKQGNTEAFF.

The rearrangement uses TRBV6-5 and TRBJ2-3, with D maybe TRBD2 (6 bases). Between the trimmed V and J ends, which lost 5 bases and 0 bases, there was a span of 12 bases. Germline values: CDR1 MNHEY, CDR2 SVGAGI. The CDR3 is 15 amino acids. The CDR3 DNA sequence: TGTGCCAGCAGTCACCCCAGCGGGAGCACAGATACGCAGTATTTT. This sequence encodes CASSHPSGSTDTQYF.